A selection of T cell receptor beta chains follows, all from one sample in a study of brain T cells in children with intractable seizures. Clones were sequenced by immunoSEQ multiplex PCR, and TCRdb holds only the in-frame ones, with some missing. The profile shows fewer than 150,000 clones, roughly 94% of them singletons. The sample was peripheral blood, taken at surgery. Receptor source: a boy younger than two with hemimegalencephaly and intractable seizures. The CDR3 runs from the conserved cysteine through the conserved F or W. The order of the fields is clone size, V gene, J gene, D gene, CDR3 DNA, CDR3 protein. A D gene is named only where the DNA matches it firmly. Part of the rows lack a size; the others show once, few, many or a class for expanded clones.

.	TRBV6-2/TRBV6-3	TRBJ2-6	TRBD1	TGTGCCAGCAGTTTCCTCCGACAGGGAAATCCTGGGGCCAACGTCCTGACTTTC	CASSFLRQGNPGANVLTF
.	TRBV6-5	TRBJ2-7	.	TGTGCCAGCAGTTACTCGAACGCGGGATCCTACGAGCAGTACTTC	CASSYSNAGSYEQYF
.	TRBV13	TRBJ2-3	.	TGTGCCAGCAGCTTAGGCGGCACAGATACGCAGTATTTT	CASSLGGTDTQYF
.	TRBV2	TRBJ2-7	.	TGTGCCAGCAGCCAATCCCAGGGTTACGAGCAGTACTTC	CASSQSQGYEQYF
.	TRBV7-9	TRBJ2-4	TRBD2	TGTGCCAGCAGCTTAGCCGGGACTAGCGGGAGTGGAAACATTCAGTACTTC	CASSLAGTSGSGNIQYF
.	TRBV5-1	TRBJ1-2	.	TGCGCCAGCAGCTACTTCAGGGACGTTAACTATGGCTACACCTTC	CASSYFRDVNYGYTF
.	TRBV7-2	TRBJ1-1	.	TGTGCCAGCAGCCCCATCTTCAGGGGAATCACTGAAGCTTTCTTT	CASSPIFRGITEAFF
.	TRBV11-1	TRBJ2-3	.	TGTGCCAGCAGCTTAGCGGGGGCTAGCACAGATACGCAGTATTTT	CASSLAGASTDTQYF
.	TRBV10-3	TRBJ1-1	TRBD1	TGTGCCATCAGTCTGACAGGGGGGTACACTGAAGCTTTCTTT	CAISLTGGYTEAFF
.	TRBV18	TRBJ2-3	TRBD2	TGTGCCAGCTCACCATTAGATAGCGGGGGCACAGATACGCAGTATTTT	CASSPLDSGGTDTQYF
.	TRBV27	TRBJ2-1	TRBD1	TGTGCCAGCAGTAGGACAGGGGGATACAATGAGCAGTTCTTC	CASSRTGGYNEQFF
.	TRBV6-2/TRBV6-3	TRBJ1-5	.	TGTGCCAGCAGTTACTCGATATCCCCATATAGCAATCAGCCCCAGCATTTT	CASSYSISPYSNQPQHF
.	TRBV9	TRBJ2-2	.	TGTGCCAGCAGCGTAGGACAGAACACCGGGGAGCTGTTTTTT	CASSVGQNTGELFF
.	TRBV28	TRBJ1-2	TRBD1	TGTGCCAGCAGTTACAGGGGGCTTGGCTACACCTTC	CASSYRGLGYTF
.	TRBV24-1	TRBJ2-3	.	TGTGCCACCAGTGATTTAGGGGCAGTCACAGATACGCAGTATTTT	CATSDLGAVTDTQYF
.	TRBV27	TRBJ2-1	.	TGTGCCAGCAGTTTTTTCCCAGCGGTGGCCAATGAGCAGTTCTTC	CASSFFPAVANEQFF
.	TRBV6-5	TRBJ1-2	TRBD1	TGTGCCAGCAGTCGGACAGGTTATGGCTACACCTTC	CASSRTGYGYTF
once	TRBV5-6	TRBJ2-7	.	TGTGCCAGCAGTCGAACCGACTACGAGCAGTACTTC	CASSRTDYEQYF
once	TRBV30	TRBJ1-5	.	TGTGCCTGGAGTGTTGATATAGGAAATCAGCCCCAGCATTTT	CAWSVDIGNQPQHF
.	TRBV14	TRBJ2-1	.	TGTGCCAGCAGTGGACTACTCTCCTACAATGAGCAGTTCTTC	CASSGLLSYNEQFF
.	TRBV3-1/TRBV3-2	TRBJ1-5	.	TGTGCCAGCAGCCAAGATTGGGGGCGGCCCCAGCATTTT	CASSQDWGRPQHF
.	TRBV2	TRBJ1-1	.	TGTGCCAGCAGAGACGGACAAGAGGGCACTGAAGCTTTCTTT	CASRDGQEGTEAFF
.	TRBV28	TRBJ2-7	.	TGTGCCAGCAGTTTTTCCGACGCCACCTACGAGCAGTACTTC	CASSFSDATYEQYF
once	TRBV27	TRBJ1-1	TRBD1	TGTGCCAGCAGTCTCCGACAGGGAGTGGGCACTGAAGCTTTCTTT	CASSLRQGVGTEAFF
.	TRBV5-4	TRBJ2-7	.	TGTGCCAGCAGCTCACTAGGGTACGAGCAGTACTTC	CASSSLGYEQYF